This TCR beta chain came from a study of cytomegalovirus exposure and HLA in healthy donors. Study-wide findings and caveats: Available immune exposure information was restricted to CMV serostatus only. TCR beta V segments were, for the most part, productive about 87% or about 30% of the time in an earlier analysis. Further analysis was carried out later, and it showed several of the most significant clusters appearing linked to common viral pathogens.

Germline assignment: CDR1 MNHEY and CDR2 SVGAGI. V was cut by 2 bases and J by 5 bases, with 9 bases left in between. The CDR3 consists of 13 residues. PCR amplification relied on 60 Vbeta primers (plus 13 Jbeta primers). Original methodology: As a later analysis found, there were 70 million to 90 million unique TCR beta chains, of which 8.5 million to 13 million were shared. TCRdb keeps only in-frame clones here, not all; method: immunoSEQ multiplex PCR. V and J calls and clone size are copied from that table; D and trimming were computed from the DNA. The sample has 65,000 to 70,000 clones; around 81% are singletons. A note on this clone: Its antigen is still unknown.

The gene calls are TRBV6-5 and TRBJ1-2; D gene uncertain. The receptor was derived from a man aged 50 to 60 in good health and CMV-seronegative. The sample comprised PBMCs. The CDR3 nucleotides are TGTGCCAGCAGTTACGTACAGAATTATGGCTACACCTTC. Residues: CASSYVQNYGYTF.